This TCR beta chain was documented in a study of technical replicates of blood from a few donors. V shed 2 bases, J shed 4 bases, and the junction held 4 bases outside the gene matches. CDR3 size: 14 residues. The germline V gene encodes CDR1 MNHEY and CDR2 SVGAGI. Clones were read by immunoSEQ multiplex PCR, and TCRdb kept only the in-frame ones, dropping some. The sample comprises 55,000 to 80,000 clones, 93% of which are singletons, and about 0.25% rests with the top ten. The V gene is TRBV6-5, the J gene TRBJ1-2, with 7 positions matching TRBD1. Sequencing was done on a sample of T cells isolated from PBMCs. The sequence was collected from a human donor in good health. The DNA of the CDR3 is TGTGCCAGCAGTTACGACAGGGTTTCCTATGGCTACACCTTC. This sequence encodes CASSYDRVSYGYTF.